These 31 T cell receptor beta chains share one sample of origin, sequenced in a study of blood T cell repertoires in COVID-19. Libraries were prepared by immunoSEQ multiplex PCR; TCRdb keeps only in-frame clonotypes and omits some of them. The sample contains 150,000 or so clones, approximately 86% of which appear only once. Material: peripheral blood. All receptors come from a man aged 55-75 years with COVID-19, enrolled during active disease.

CDR3 sequence reads: CATSRDWDSSNYGYTF. As DNA, the CDR3 is TGTGCCACCAGCAGAGATTGGGACAGCTCTAACTATGGCTACACCTTC. The V gene is TRBV15, the J gene TRBJ1-2; 7 bases are a match to TRBD1. From germline, CDR1 is LNHNV and CDR2 YYDKDF (reference sequence). V gave up 0 bases and J gave up 0 bases; unmatched junction bases: 4. The CDR3 spans 16 residues.

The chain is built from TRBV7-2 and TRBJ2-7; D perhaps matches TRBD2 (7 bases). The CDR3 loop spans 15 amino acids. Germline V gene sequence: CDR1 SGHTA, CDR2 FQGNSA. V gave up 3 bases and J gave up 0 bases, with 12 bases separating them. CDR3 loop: CASSFEGGPSYEQYF. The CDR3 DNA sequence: TGTGCCAGCAGCTTCGAGGGGGGGCCCTCCTACGAGCAGTACTTC.

The CDR3 nucleotides are TGTGCCAGCAGCGCGACTAGCGTAGATGAGCAGTTCTTC. It yields the protein CASSATSVDEQFF. The rearrangement links TRBV3-1 (or the pseudogene TRBV3-2) to TRBJ2-1; 8 bases map to TRBD2. The ends lost 5 bases at V and 8 bases at J; junction bases unmatched: 5. Germline CDR1 is LGHDT and CDR2 is YNNKEL (reference sequence). The CDR3 length is 13 residues.

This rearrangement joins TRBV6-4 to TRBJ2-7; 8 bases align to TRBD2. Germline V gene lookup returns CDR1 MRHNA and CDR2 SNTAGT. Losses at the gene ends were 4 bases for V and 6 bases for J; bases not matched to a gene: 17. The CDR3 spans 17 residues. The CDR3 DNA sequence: TGTGCCAGCAGTGCCGATCAAGGGGGACTAGTTCGTCTCGAGCAGTACTTC. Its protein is CASSADQGGLVRLEQYF.

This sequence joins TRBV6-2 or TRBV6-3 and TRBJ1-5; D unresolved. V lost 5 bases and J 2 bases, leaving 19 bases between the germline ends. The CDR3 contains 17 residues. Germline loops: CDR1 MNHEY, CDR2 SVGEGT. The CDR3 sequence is CASSQNSGYRGNQPQHF. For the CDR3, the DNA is TGTGCCAGCAGTCAAAATTCGGGGTATCGGGGCAATCAGCCCCAGCATTTT.

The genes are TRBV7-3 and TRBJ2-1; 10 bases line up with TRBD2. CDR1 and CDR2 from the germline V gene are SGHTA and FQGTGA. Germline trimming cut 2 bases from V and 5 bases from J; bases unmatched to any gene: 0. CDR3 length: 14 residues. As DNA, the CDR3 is TGTGCCAGCAGCTTAGGACTAGCGGACAATGAGCAGTTCTTC. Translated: CASSLGLADNEQFF.

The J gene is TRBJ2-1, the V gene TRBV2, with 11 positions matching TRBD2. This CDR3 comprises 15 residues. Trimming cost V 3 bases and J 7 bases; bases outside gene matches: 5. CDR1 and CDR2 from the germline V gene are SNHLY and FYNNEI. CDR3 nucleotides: TGTGCCAGCAGTGAGACAGCTAGCGGGGGGAATGAGCAGTTCTTC. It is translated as CASSETASGGNEQFF.

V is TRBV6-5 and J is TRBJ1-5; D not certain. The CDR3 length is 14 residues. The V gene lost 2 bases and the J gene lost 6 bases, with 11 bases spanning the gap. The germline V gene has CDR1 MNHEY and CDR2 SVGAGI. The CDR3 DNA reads TGTGCCAGCAGTTACGGGAGGGAGGGTCAGCCCCAGCATTTT. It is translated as CASSYGREGQPQHF.

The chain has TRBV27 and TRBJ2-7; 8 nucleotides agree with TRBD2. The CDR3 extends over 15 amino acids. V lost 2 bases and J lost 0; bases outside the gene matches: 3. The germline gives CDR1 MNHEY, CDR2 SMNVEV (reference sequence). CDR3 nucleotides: TGTGCCAGCAGTTTAGCGGGAGGCCACTCCTACGAGCAGTACTTC. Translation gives CASSLAGGHSYEQYF.

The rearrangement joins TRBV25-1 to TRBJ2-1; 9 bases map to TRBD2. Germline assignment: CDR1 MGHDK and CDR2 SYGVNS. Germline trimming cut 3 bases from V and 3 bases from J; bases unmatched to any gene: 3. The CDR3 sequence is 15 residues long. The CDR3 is CASSDPSGVYNEQFF. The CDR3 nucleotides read TGTGCCAGCAGTGACCCTAGCGGGGTCTACAATGAGCAGTTCTTC.

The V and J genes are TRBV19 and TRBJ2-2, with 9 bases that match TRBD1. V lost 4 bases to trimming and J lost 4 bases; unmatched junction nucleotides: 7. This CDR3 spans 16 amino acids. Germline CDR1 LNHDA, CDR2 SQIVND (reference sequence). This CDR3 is CASSRLGQGRTGELFF. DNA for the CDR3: TGTGCCAGTAGTAGGTTAGGACAGGGGCGCACCGGGGAGCTGTTTTTT.

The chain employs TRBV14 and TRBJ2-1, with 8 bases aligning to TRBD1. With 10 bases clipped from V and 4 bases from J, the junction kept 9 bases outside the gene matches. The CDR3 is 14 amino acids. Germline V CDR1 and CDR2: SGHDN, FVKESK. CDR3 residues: CATSLGQGYNEQFF. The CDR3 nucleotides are TGTGCCACCTCACTAGGACAGGGATACAATGAGCAGTTCTTC.

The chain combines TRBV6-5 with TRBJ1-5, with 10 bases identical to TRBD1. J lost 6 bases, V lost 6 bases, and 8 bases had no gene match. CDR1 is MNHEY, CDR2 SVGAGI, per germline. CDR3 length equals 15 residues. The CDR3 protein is CASRQSTGGSQPQHF. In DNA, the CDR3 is TGTGCCAGCAGACAATCGACAGGGGGCAGTCAGCCCCAGCATTTT.

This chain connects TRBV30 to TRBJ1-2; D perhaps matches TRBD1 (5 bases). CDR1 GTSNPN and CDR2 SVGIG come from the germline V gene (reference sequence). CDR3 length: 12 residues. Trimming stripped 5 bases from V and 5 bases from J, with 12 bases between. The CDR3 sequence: CAWGRGRYGYTF. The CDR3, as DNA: TGTGCCTGGGGGCGGGGCAGGTATGGCTACACCTTC.

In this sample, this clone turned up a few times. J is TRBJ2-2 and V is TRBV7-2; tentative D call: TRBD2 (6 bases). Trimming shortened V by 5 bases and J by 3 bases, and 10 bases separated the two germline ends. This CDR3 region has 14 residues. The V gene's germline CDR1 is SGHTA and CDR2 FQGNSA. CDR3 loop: CASSPRRDTGELFF. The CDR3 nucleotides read TGTGCCAGCAGCCCTCGGAGGGACACCGGGGAGCTGTTTTTT.

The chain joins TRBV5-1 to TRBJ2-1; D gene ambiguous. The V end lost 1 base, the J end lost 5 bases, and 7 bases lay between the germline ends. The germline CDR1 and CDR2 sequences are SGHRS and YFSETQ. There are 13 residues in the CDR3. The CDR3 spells CASSLSRNNEQFF. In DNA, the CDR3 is TGCGCCAGCAGCTTGTCTCGTAACAATGAGCAGTTCTTC.

The DNA for the CDR3 is TGTGCCAGCAGTCTCCCTAGCACAGATACGCAGTATTTT. Translation gives CASSLPSTDTQYF. The chain recombines TRBV28 with TRBJ2-3; D is ambiguous. The ends were cut back, 5 bases at V and 0 bases at J, with 6 bases in the middle. The CDR3 loop spans 13 amino acids. Germline values: CDR1 MDHEN, CDR2 SYDVKM.

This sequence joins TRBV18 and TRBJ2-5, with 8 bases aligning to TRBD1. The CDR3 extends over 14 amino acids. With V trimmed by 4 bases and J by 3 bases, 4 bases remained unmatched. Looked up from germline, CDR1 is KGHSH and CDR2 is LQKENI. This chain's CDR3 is CASSQHRGKETQYF. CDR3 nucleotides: TGTGCCAGCTCACAACACAGGGGGAAAGAGACCCAGTACTTC. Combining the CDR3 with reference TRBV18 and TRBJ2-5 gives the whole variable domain NAGVMQNPRHLVRRRGQEARLRCSPMKGHSHVYWYRQLPEEGLKFMVYLQKENIIDESGMPKERFSAEFPKEGPSILRIQQVVRGDSAAYFCASSQHRGKETQYFGPGTRLLVL.

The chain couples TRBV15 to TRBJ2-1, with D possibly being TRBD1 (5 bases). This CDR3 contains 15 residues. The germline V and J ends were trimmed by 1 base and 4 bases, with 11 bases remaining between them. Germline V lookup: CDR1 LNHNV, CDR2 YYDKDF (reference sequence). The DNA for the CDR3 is TGTGCCACCAGCAGAGGGGGCGTGGGGTACAATGAGCAGTTCTTC. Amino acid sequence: CATSRGGVGYNEQFF.

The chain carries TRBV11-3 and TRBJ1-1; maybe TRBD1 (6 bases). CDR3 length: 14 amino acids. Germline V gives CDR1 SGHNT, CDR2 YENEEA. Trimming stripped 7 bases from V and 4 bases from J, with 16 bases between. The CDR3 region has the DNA TGTGCCAGCACCCCCCGGGACATACGCACTGAAGCTTTCTTT. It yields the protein CASTPRDIRTEAFF. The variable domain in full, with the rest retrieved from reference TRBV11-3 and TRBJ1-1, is EAGVVQSPRYKIIEKKQPVAFWCNPISGHNTLYWYLQNLGQGPELLIRYENEEAVDDSQLPKDRFSAERLKGVDSTLKIQPAELGDSAVYLCASTPRDIRTEAFFGQGTRLTVV.

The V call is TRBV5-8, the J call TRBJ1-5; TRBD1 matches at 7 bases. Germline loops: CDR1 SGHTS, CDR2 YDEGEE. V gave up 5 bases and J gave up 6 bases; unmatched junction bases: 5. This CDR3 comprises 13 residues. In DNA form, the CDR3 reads TGTGCCAGCAGGCTCCAGGGGGGTCAGCCCCAGCATTTT. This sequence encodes CASRLQGGQPQHF.

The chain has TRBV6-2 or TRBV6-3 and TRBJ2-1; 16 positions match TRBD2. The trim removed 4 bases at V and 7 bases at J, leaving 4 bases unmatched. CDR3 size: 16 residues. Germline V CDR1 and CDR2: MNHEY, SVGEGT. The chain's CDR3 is CASSSGLAGGLNEQFF. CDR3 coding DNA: TGTGCCAGCAGTTCGGGACTAGCGGGGGGGCTGAATGAGCAGTTCTTC.

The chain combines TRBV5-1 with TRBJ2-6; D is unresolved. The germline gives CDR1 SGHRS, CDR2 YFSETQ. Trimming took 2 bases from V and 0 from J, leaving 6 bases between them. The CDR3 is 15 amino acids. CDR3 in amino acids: CASSFPTSGANVLTF. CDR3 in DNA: TGCGCCAGCAGCTTCCCTACCTCTGGGGCCAACGTCCTGACTTTC.

This CDR3 is CASSFGLAGETQYF. The CDR3 DNA reads as TGTGCCAGCAGTTTCGGACTAGCTGGGGAGACCCAGTACTTC. This chain connects TRBV27 to TRBJ2-5, with TRBD2 matching over 8 bases. The CDR3 is made up of 14 amino acids. Trimming took 3 bases from V and 5 from J; bases not matched to a gene: 5. The germline gives CDR1 MNHEY, CDR2 SMNVEV (reference sequence).

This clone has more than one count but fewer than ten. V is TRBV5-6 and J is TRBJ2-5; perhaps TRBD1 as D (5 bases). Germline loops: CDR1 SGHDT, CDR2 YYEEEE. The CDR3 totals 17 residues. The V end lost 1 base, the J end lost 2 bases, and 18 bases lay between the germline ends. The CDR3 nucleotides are TGTGCCAGCAGCTTGTTAGGGGATGTGACAACTCAAGAGACCCAGTACTTC. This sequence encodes CASSLLGDVTTQETQYF.

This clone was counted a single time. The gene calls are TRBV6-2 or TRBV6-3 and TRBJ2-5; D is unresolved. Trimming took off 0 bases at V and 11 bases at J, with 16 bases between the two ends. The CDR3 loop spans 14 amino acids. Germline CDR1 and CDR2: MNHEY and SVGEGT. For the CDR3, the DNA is TGTGCCAGCAGTTACTCCCGGGTGAGACCGAAGCAGTACTTC. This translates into CASSYSRVRPKQYF.

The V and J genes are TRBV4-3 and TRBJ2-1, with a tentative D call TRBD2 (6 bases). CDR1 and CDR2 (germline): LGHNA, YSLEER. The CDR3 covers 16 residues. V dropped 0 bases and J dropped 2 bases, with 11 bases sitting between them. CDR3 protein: CASSQESGLTYNEQFF. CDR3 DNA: TGCGCCAGCAGCCAAGAAAGCGGGCTTACCTACAATGAGCAGTTCTTC.

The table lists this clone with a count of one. The CDR3 region is CASGTDSPSYYGYTF. The CDR3, as DNA: TGTGCTAGTGGCACGGACAGCCCTAGCTACTATGGCTACACCTTC. The J gene is TRBJ1-2, the V gene TRBV12-5; a weak D match, TRBD1 (6 bases). CDR3 length: 15 residues. V shed 6 bases and J shed 3 bases, with 17 bases lying between them. CDR1 and CDR2 (germline): LGHNT, FRNRAP.

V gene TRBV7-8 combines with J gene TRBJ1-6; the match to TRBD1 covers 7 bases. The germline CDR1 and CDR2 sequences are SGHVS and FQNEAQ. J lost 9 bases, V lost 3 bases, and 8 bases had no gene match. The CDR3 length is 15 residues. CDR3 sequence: CASSFGDSSSSPLHF. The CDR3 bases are TGTGCCAGCAGCTTTGGGGACAGTTCTAGTTCACCCCTCCACTTT.

The CDR3 sequence: CAISESGLAPNEQFF. The CDR3 DNA reads as TGTGCCATCAGTGAGTCGGGACTAGCGCCCAATGAGCAGTTCTTC. V usage is TRBV10-3 and J usage is TRBJ2-1; 10 positions agree with TRBD2. CDR3 length: 15 amino acids. The germline V gene has CDR1 ENHRY and CDR2 SYGVKD. With 0 bases clipped from V and 6 bases from J, the junction kept 2 bases outside the gene matches.

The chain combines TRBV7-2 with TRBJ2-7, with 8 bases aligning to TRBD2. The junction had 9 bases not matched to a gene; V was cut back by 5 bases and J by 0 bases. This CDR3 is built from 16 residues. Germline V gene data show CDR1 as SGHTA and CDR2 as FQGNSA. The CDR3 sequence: CASSDGLRGDSYEQYF. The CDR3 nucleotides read TGTGCCAGCAGCGATGGCTTGCGGGGGGACTCCTACGAGCAGTACTTC.